This TCR beta chain was documented in a study of shared clonotypes between healthy human individuals. Each subset's genomic DNA was split evenly across several immunoSEQ plates. The data were produced by immunoSEQ multiplex PCR, yet TCRdb's version contains in-frame clones alone and is incomplete. The sample has around 2,000,000 clones; around 93% are singletons. CD45RO negativity and positive selection for CCR7 defined naive CD8 cells, a population that excluded terminally differentiated effector memory CD45RA+ cells. Comments on this clone: What it binds is not known.

Study observations and caveats: Sampling used blood alone; tissue repertoires probably differ.

Germline CDR1 is SGHRS and CDR2 is YFSETQ. The V and J ends lost 0 bases and 6 bases respectively, with 18 bases between them. The CDR3 runs 17 residues. The sample comprised naive CD8+ T cells from PBMCs. The TCR originated in a man between 18 and 35 years old in good health. Some clones in this sample may be carry-over from other donors' samples. The gene calls are TRBV5-1 and TRBJ2-2, with D maybe TRBD2 (6 bases). CDR3 loop: CASSLAWRRSSAGELFF. CDR3 nucleotides: TGCGCCAGCAGCTTGGCCTGGCGGAGATCTAGCGCCGGGGAGCTGTTTTTT.